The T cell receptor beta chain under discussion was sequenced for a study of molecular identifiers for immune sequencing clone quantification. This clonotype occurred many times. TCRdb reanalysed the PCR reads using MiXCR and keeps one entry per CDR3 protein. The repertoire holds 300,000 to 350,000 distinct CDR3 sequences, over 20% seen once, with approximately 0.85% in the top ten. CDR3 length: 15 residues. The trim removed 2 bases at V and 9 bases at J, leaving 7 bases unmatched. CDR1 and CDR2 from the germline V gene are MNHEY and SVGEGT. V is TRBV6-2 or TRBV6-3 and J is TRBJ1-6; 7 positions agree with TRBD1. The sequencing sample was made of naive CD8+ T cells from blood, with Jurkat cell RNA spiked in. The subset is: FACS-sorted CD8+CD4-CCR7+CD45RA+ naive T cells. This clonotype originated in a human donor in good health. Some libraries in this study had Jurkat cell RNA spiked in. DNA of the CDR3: TGTGCCAGCAGTTACCCGACAGGGTCGGGTTCACCCCTCCACTTT. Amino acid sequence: CASSYPTGSGSPLHF.